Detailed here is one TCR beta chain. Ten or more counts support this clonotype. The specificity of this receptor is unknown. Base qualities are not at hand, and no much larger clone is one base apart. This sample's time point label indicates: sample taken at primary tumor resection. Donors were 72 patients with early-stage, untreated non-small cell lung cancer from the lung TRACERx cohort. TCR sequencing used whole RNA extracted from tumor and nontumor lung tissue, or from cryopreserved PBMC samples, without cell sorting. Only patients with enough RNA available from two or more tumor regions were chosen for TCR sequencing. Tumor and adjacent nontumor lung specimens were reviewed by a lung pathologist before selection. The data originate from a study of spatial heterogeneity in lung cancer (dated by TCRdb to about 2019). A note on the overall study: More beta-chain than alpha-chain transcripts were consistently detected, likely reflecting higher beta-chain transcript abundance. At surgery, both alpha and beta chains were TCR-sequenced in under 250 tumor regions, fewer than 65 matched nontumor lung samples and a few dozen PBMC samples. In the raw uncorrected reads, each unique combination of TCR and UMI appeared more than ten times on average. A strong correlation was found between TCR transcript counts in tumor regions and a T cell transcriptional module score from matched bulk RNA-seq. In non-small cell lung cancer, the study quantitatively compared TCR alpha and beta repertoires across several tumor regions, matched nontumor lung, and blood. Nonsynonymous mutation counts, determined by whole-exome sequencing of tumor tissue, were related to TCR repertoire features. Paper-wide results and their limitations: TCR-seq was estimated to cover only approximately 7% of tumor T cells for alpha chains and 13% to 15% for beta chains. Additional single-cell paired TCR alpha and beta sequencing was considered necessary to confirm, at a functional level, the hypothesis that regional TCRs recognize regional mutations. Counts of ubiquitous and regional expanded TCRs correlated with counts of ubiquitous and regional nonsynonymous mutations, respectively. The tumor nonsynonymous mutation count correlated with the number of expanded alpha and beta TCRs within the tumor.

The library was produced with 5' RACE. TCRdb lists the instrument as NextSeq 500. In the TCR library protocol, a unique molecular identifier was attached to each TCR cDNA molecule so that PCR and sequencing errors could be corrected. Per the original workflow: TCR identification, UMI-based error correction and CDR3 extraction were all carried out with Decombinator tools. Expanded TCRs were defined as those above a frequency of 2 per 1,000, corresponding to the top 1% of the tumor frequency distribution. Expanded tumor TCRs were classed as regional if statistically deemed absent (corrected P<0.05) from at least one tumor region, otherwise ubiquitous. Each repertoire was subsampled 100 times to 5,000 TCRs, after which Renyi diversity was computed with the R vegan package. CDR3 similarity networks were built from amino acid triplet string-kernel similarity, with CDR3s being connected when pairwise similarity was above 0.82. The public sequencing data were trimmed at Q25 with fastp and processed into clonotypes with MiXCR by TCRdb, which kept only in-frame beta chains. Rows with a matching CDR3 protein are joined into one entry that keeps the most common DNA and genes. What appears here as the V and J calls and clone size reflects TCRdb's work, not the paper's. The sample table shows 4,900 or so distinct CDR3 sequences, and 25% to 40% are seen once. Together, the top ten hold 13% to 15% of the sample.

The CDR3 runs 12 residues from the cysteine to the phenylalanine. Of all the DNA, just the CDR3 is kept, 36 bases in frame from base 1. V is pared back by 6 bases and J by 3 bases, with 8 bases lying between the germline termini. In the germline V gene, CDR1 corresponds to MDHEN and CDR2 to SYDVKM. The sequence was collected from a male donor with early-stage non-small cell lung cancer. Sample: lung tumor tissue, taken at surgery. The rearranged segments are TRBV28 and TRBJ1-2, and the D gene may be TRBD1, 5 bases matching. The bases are TGTGCCAGCAGGGGGGGAGACTATGGCTACACCTTC. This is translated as CASRGGDYGYTF.